This record looks at one TCR beta chain sequence and its context. Its specificity is unknown. This record belongs to a study of T-cell memory formation after mild COVID-19. TCRalpha and TCRbeta libraries used 5'RACE with constant-segment primers and UMIs. One entry per CDR3 protein, called by TCRdb with MiXCR from the 5' RACE reads. The sample holds approximately 50,000 distinct CDR3 sequences, over 9% seen once. Germline values: CDR1 GTSNPN, CDR2 SVGIG (reference sequence). There are 13 residues in the CDR3. V was clipped by 4 bases and J by 3 bases, with 7 bases between them. General study points: Clones from the second wave (peaking day 37) had unconfirmed SARS-CoV-2 specificity. Clones shrinking from day 15 to 85 showed even CD4/CD8 mixes; later expanders tilted CD4+.

This sequence originates from an adult woman who had mild COVID-19 (a few samples of this study predate the infection). Cell type and time point are not known. The source material was PBMCs or a T cell subset sorted from them (not recorded which). This rearrangement joins TRBV30 to TRBJ2-6; TRBD1 might be the D (5 bases). This CDR3 is CAWTGIGANVLTF. In DNA form, the CDR3 reads TGTGCCTGGACAGGGATTGGGGCCAACGTCCTGACTTTC.